This T cell receptor (beta chain) derives from a study of T-cell memory formation after mild COVID-19. Whole-study results and caveats: Contracting CD4+ clones were located mainly in CM and EM, and CD8+ clones in EMRA. Second-wave clones with a day 37 peak had unconfirmed SARS-CoV-2 specificity.

Details on this clonotype: Its specificity is unknown.

TCRdb re-derived calls from the 5' RACE reads in MiXCR, one entry per CDR3 protein. The table shows roughly 400,000 distinct CDR3 sequences, with approximately 24% occurring only once. The CDR3 consists of 13 residues. Trimming left V 3 bases short and J 4 bases short, with 12 bases between. Germline V gene data show CDR1 as SQVTM and CDR2 as ANQGSEA. The genes are TRBV29-1 and TRBJ1-1, with a tentative D call TRBD1 (5 bases). The TCR was taken from an adult woman who had mild COVID-19 (a few samples of this study predate the infection). Cell type and time point are not known. Specimen: PBMCs or a T cell subset sorted from them (not recorded which). The CDR3 reads CSVEGVDVTEAFF. In nucleotides, the CDR3 is TGCAGCGTTGAGGGGGTGGATGTCACTGAAGCTTTCTTT.